The clone carrying this T cell receptor beta chain was seen ten or more times. Its antigen remains unidentified. Germline V gives CDR1 SEHNR, CDR2 FQNEAQ (reference sequence). The CDR3 length is 12 residues. V was cut by 6 bases and J by 1 base, with 6 bases left in between. Included in the TCR beta cDNA libraries were unique molecular identifiers. One entry per CDR3 protein, called by TCRdb with MiXCR from the PCR reads. Among a few hundred thousand distinct CDR3 sequences listed, roughly 45% were seen once. The sample belongs to a study of post-analysis software for immune sequencing data. At the level of the study: The study covered relapsing-remitting, secondary progressive and progressive-relapsing courses of multiple sclerosis.

Findings of the study overall: Relative to controls, patients with multiple sclerosis showed significantly lower normalized Chao1 diversity. Patients had higher frequencies than controls of roughly five TRBV segments, including TRBV5-6, TRBV5-1 and TRBV20-1.

Sequenced input: blood. The chain is built from TRBV7-9 and TRBJ1-1; D not resolved. The sequence was collected from a girl under 18 with multiple sclerosis. The CDR3 sequence: CASSFGNTEAFF. In DNA form, the CDR3 reads TGTGCCAGCAGTTTCGGGAACACTGAAGCTTTCTTT. The whole variable domain, filled in from reference TRBV7-9 and TRBJ1-1, reads DTGVSQNPRHKITKRGQNVTFRCDPISEHNRLYWYRQTLGQGPEFLTYFQNEAQLEKSRLLSDRFSAERPKGSFSTLEIQRTEQGDSAMYLCASSFGNTEAFFGQGTRLTVV.